Listed here are 7 T cell receptor beta chains from one sample, sequenced in a study of beta chain features in type 1 diabetes. Study outcomes and limitations: TCRB CDR3s from Type 1 diabetes patients were moderately but significantly shorter in all four CD4+ subsets.

Investigators reverse transcribed all isolated RNA, so they sequenced expressed TCRB transcripts. Produced via immunoSEQ multiplex PCR; TCRdb's table is partial and in-frame only. The sample gives around 650,000 clones, around 12% of which show up once; roughly 0.12% is in the top ten. No antigens are known for them. The source material was naive CD4+ T cells from blood. These receptors were collected from a man aged 30-40 years with type 1 diabetes.

The chain employs TRBV14 and TRBJ1-5; D is uncertain. With 1 base removed from V and 5 bases from J, the gap between germline ends came to 6 bases. The CDR3 is 13 residues long. Germline V lookup: CDR1 SGHDN, CDR2 FVKESK. CDR3 in amino acids: CASSQGFDQPQHF. The CDR3 DNA reads TGTGCCAGCAGCCAAGGGTTCGATCAGCCCCAGCATTTT.

The V gene is TRBV12-5, the J gene TRBJ2-7; 9 positions agree with TRBD1. Germline V gene data show CDR1 as LGHNT and CDR2 as FRNRAP. This CDR3 is 14 amino acids long. The V segment lost 6 bases and the J segment 3 bases; nucleotides outside the gene matches: 6. The CDR3 here is CASGQGQGGYEQYF. For the CDR3, the DNA is TGTGCTAGTGGCCAGGGACAGGGTGGCTACGAGCAGTACTTC.

V gene TRBV6-5 combines with J gene TRBJ1-2; no firm D call. The germline V gene encodes CDR1 MNHEY and CDR2 SVGAGI. The length of the CDR3 is 12 residues. The germline V and J ends were trimmed by 4 bases and 7 bases, with 10 bases remaining between them. The CDR3: CASSSYSGGYTF. DNA of the CDR3: TGTGCCAGCAGTTCCTACTCGGGTGGCTACACCTTC.

This chain connects TRBV9 to TRBJ2-7; TRBD1 might be the D (6 bases). Per the germline V gene, CDR1 is SGDLS and CDR2 is YYNGEE. V lost 3 bases and J lost 2, with 15 bases in between. CDR3 length: 15 residues. The CDR3 here is CASSATGTSPYEQYF. The CDR3 nucleotides read TGTGCCAGCAGCGCGACCGGGACATCGCCCTACGAGCAGTACTTC.

The rearrangement joins TRBV7-9 to TRBJ2-1; D is undetermined. Per germline, CDR1 SEHNR and CDR2 FQNEAQ (reference sequence). Trimming removed 10 bases at V and 6 bases at J, with 22 bases between. CDR3 length: 15 residues. The CDR3 loop reads CATNSLDKVSNEQFF. The CDR3 DNA is TGTGCCACCAACAGCTTAGACAAGGTTAGCAATGAGCAGTTCTTC.

The table lists this clone with a few counts. V usage is TRBV9 and J usage is TRBJ2-7; D perhaps matches TRBD1 (5 bases). V lost 0 bases and J 2 bases, leaving 12 bases between the germline ends. In germline, CDR1 is SGDLS, CDR2 YYNGEE. The CDR3 runs 15 residues. CDR3 bases: TGTGCCAGCAGCGTAGGGTTGGGCAGGGCCTACGAGCAGTACTTC. This translates into CASSVGLGRAYEQYF.

Turning to this clone: The same CDR3 can be traced to other DNA sequences in this sample. This chain links TRBV7-2 with TRBJ1-1; D call uncertain. V lost 2 bases and J 1 base, leaving 8 bases between the germline ends. Germline lookup yields CDR1 SGHTA and CDR2 FQGNSA. This CDR3 has 14 residues. The CDR3 here is CASSLRRANTEAFF. DNA of the CDR3: TGTGCCAGCAGCTTACGACGGGCGAACACTGAAGCTTTCTTT.